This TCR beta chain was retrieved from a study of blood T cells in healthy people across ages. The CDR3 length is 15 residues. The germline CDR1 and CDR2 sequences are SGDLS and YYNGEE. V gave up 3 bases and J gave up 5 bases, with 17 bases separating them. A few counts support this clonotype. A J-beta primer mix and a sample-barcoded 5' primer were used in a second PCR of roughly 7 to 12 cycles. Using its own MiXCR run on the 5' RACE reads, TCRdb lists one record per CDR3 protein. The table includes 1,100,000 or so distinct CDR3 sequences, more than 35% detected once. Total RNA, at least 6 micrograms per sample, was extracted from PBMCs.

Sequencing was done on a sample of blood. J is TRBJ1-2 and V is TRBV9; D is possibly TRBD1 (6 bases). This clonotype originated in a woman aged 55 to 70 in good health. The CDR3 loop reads CASSAKDRSGYGYTF. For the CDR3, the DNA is TGTGCCAGCAGCGCCAAAGACAGGTCGGGGTATGGCTACACCTTC.